This T cell receptor beta chain stems from a study of blood T cell repertoires in COVID-19. Study background: PBMCs, B-cell-depleted T cells, or T cells were the source of the cDNA or gDNA that made up the material.

Methods used by the authors: Quantification of nucleated cells was approximated via reference gene primer amplification. Libraries were prepared by immunoSEQ multiplex PCR; TCRdb keeps only in-frame clonotypes and omits some of them. V, J and clone size are those of that table, while D and trimming were read from the DNA. Here the sample spans 190,000 or so clones, around 87% being singletons. Germline V gene lookup returns CDR1 SGHDT and CDR2 YYEEEE. The length of the CDR3 is 18 residues. After removal of 0 bases from V and 3 bases from J, the junction contained 10 bases not matched to a gene. Sequenced sample: peripheral blood. This sequence originates from a man aged 40-50 years with active or convalescent COVID-19. The chain joins TRBV5-6 to TRBJ1-5; TRBD1 matches at 9 bases. The CDR3 region has the DNA TGTGCCAGCAGCTTGGCCGTAGAAGGGACAGGGTACAATCAGCCCCAGCATTTT. This sequence encodes CASSLAVEGTGYNQPQHF. The full variable domain, its missing parts supplied by reference TRBV5-6 and TRBJ1-5, is DAGVTQSPTHLIKTRGQQVTLRCSPKSGHDTVSWYQQALGQGPQFIFQYYEEEERQRGNFPDRFSGHQFPNYSSELNVNALLLGDSALYLCASSLAVEGTGYNQPQHFGDGTRLSIL.